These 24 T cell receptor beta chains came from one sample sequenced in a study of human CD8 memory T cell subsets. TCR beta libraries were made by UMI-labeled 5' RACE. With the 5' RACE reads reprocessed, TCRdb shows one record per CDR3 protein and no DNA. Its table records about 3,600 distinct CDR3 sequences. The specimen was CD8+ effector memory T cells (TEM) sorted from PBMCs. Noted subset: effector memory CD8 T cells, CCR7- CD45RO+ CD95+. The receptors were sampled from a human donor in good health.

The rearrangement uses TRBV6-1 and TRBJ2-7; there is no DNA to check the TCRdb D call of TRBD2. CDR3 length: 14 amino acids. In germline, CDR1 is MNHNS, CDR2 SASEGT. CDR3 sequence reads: CASSTGAHSYEQYF.

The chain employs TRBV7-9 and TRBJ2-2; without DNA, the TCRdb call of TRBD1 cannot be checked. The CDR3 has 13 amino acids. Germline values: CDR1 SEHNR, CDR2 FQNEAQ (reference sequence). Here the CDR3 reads CASSTTGPGELFF. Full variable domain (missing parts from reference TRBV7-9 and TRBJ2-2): DTGVSQNPRHKITKRGQNVTFRCDPISEHNRLYWYRQTLGQGPEFLTYFQNEAQLEKSRLLSDRFSAERPKGSFSTLEIQRTEQGDSAMYLCASSTTGPGELFFGEGSRLTVL.

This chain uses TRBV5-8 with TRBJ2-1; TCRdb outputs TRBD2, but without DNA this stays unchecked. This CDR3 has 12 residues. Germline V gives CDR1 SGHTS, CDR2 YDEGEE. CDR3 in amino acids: CASSFRFAEQFF.

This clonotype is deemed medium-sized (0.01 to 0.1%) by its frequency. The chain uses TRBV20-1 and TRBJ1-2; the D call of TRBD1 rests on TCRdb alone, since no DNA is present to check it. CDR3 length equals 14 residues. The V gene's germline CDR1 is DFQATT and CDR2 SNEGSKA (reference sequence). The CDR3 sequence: CSASRQGIPYGYTF.

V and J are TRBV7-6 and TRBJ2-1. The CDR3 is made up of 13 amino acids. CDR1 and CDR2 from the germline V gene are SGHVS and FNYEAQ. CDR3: CASSLGPNYEQFF.

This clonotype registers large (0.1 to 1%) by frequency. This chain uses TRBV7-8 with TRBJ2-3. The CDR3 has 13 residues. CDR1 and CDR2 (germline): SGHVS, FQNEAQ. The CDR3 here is CASSSHRTDTQYF.

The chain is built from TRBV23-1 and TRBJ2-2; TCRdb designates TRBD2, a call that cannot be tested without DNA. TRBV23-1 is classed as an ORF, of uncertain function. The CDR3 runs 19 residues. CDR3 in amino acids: CASSQSGWEWRRHTGELFF.

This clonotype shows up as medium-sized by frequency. This CDR3 reads CSARDDSLAYEQYF. The V call is TRBV20-1, the J call TRBJ2-7; TCRdb's assignment of TRBD1 cannot be checked, as there is no DNA. Per the germline V gene, CDR1 is DFQATT and CDR2 is SNEGSKA (reference sequence). CDR3 length equals 14 residues.

The CDR3 loop reads CASSDSSGGPGELFF. The chain uses TRBV6-4 and TRBJ2-2; the D call from TCRdb, TRBD1, cannot be confirmed without DNA. This CDR3 is built from 15 residues. Per germline, CDR1 MRHNA and CDR2 SNTAGT.

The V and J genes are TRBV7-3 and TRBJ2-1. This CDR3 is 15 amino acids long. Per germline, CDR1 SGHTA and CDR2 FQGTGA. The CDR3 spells CASSLEGRTYNEQFF.

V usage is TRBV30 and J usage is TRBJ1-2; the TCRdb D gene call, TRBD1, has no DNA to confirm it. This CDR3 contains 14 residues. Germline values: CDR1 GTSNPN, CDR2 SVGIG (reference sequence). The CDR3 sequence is CAWTQRYTPLGYTF.

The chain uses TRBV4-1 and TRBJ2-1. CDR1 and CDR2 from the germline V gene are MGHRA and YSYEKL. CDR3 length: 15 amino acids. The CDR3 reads CASRLSSSSYNEQFF.

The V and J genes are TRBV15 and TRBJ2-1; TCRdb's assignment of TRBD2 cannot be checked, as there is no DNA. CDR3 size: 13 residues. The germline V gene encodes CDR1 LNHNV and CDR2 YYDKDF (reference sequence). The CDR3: CATSLLGLMEQFF.

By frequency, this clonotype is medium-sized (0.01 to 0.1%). CDR3 in amino acids: CASSDASGTGELFF. The V gene is TRBV9, the J gene TRBJ2-2. The CDR3 sequence is 14 residues long. Germline V gene data show CDR1 as SGDLS and CDR2 as YYNGEE.

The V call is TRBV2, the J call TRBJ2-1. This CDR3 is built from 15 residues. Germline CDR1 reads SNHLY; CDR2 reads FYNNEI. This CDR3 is CASLHSSPMANEQFF.

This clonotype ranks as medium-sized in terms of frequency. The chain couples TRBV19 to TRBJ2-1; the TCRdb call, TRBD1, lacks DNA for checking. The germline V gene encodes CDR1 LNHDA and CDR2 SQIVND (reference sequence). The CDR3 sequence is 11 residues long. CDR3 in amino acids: CASRGDGEQFF. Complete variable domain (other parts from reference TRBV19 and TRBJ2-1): DGGITQSPKYLFRKEGQNVTLSCEQNLNHDAMYWYRQDPGQGLRLIYYSQIVNDFQKGDIAEGYSVSREKKESFPLTVTSAQKNPTAFYLCASRGDGEQFFGPGTRLTVL.

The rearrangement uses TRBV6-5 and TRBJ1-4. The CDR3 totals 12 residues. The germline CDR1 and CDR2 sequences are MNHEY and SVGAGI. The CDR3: CASSPDNEKLFF.

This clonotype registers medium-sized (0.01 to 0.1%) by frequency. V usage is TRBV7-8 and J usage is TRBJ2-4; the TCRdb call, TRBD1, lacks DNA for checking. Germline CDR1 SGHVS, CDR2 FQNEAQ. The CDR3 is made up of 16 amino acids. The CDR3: CASSSPRAGYTNIQYF.

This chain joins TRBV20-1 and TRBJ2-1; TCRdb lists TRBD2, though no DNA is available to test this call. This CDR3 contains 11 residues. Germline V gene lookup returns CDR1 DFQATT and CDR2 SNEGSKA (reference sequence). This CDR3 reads CSAWTNNEQFF.

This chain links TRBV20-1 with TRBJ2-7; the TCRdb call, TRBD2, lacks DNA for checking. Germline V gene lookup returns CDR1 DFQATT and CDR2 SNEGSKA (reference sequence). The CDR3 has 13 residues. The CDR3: CSARGQRDYEQYF.

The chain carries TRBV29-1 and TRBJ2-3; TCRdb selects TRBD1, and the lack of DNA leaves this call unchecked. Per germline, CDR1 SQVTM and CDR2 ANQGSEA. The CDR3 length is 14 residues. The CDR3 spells CSEYSLDSADTQYF.

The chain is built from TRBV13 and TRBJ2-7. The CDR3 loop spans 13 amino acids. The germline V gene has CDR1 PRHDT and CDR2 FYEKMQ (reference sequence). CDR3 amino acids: CASSLRGSYEQYF.

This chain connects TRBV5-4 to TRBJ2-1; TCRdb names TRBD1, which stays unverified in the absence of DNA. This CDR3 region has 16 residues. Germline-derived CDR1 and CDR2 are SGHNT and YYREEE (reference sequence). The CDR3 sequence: CASSMTGTGRYNEQFF.

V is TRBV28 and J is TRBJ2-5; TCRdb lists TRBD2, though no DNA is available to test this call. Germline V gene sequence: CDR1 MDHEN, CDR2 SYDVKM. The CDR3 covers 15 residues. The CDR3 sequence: CASSLAGGGQETQYF.